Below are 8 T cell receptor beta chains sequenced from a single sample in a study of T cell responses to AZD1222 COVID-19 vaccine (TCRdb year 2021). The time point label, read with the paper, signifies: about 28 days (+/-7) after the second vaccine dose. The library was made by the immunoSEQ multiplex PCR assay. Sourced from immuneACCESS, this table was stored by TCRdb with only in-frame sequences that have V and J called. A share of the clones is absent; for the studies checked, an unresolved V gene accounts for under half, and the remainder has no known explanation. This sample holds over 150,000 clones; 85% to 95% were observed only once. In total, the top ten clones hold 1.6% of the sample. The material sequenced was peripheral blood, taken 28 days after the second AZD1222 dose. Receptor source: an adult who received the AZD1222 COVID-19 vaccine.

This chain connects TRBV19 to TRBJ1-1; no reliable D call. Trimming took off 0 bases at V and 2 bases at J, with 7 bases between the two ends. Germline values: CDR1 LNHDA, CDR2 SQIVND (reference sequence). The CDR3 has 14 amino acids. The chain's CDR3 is CASSIEDPNTEAFF. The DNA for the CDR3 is TGTGCCAGTAGTATAGAGGACCCAAACACTGAAGCTTTCTTT.

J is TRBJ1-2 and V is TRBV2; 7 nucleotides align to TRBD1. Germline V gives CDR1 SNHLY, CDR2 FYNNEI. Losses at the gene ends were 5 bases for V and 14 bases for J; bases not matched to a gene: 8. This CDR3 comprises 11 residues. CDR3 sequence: CASSRDSPVTF. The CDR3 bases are TGTGCCAGCAGTAGGGACAGCCCTGTTACCTTC.

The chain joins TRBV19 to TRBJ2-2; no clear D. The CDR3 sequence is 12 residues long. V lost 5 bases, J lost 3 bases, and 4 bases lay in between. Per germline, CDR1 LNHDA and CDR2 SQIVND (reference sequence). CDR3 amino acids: CASSPYTGELFF. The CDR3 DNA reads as TGTGCCAGTAGTCCTTACACCGGGGAGCTGTTTTTT.

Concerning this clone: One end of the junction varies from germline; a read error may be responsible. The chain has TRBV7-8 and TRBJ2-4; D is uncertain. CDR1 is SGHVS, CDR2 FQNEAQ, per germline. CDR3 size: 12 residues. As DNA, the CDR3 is TGTGCCTGCAGTGGGGACAAAAACATTCAGTACTTC. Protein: CACSGDKNIQYF.

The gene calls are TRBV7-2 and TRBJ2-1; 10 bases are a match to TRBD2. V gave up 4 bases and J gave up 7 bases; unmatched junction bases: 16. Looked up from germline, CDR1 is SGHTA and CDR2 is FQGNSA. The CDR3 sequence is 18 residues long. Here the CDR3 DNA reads TGTGCCAGCAGCTCCCCCCGGGCTAGCGGGGGTAGGTGGAATGAGCAGTTCTTC. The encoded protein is CASSSPRASGGRWNEQFF.

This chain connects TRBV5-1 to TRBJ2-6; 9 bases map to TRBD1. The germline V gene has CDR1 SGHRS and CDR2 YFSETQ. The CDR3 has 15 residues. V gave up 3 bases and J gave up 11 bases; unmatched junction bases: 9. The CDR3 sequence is CASSSVPGQGDVLTF. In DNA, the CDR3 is TGCGCCAGCAGCTCCGTACCGGGACAGGGAGACGTCCTGACTTTC. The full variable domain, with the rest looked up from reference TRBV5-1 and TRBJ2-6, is KAGVTQTPRYLIKTRGQQVTLSCSPISGHRSVSWYQQTPGQGLQFLFEYFSETQRNKGNFPGRFSGRQFSNSRSEMNVSTLELGDSALYLCASSSVPGQGDVLTFGAGSRLTVL.

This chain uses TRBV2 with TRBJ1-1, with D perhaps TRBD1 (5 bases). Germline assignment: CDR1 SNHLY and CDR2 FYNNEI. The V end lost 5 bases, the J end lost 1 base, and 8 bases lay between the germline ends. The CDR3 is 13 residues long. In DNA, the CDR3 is TGTGCCAGCAGTCAGAGGGGGAACACTGAAGCTTTCTTT. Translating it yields CASSQRGNTEAFF.

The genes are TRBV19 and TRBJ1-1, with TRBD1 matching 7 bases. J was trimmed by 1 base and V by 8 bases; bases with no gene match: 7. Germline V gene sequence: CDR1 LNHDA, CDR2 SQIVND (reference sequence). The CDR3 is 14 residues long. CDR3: CASLRQGKNTEAFF. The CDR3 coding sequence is TGTGCCAGTCTCAGACAGGGAAAGAACACTGAAGCTTTCTTT.